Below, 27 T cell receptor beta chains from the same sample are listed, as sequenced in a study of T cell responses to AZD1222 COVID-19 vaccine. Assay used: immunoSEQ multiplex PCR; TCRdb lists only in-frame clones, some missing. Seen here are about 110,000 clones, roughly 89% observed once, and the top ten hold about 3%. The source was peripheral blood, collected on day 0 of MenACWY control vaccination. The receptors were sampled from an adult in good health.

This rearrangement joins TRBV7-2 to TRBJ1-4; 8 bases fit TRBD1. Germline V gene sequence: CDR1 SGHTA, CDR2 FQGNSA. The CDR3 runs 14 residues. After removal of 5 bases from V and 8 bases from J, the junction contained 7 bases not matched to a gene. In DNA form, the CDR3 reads TGTGCCAGCAGCGCGGACAGGGCAAGGGAAAAACTGTTTTTT. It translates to CASSADRAREKLFF.

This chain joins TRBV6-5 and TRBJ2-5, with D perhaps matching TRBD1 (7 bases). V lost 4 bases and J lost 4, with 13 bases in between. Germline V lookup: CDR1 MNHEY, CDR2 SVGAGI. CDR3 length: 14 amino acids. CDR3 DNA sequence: TGTGCCAGCAGTTTCCGACAGGGAGGAGAGACCCAGTACTTC. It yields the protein CASSFRQGGETQYF.

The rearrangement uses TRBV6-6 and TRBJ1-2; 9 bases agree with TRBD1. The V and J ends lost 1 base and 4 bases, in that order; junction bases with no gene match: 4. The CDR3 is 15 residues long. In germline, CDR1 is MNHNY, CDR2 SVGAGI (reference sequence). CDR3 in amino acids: CASSYWTGAGYGYTF. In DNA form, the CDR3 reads TGTGCCAGCAGTTACTGGACAGGGGCGGGCTATGGCTACACCTTC.

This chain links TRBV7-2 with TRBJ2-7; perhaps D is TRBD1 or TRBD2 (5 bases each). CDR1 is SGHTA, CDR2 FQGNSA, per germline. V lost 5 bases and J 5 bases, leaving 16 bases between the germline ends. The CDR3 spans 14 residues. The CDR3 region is CASSLTRDRDEQYF. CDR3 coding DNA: TGTGCCAGCAGCCTAACCCGGGACCGCGACGAGCAGTACTTC.

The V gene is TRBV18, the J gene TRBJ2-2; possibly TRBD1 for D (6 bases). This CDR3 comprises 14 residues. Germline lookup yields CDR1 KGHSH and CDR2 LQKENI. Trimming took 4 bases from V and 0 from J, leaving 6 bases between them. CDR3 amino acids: CASSRQANTGELFF. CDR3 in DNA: TGTGCCAGCTCACGACAGGCGAACACCGGGGAGCTGTTTTTT.

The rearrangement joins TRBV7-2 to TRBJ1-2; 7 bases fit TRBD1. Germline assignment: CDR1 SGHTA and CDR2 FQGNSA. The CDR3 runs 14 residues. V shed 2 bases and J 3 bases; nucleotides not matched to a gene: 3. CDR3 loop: CASSLKGGDYGYTF. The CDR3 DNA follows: TGTGCCAGCAGCTTAAAAGGGGGCGACTATGGCTACACCTTC.

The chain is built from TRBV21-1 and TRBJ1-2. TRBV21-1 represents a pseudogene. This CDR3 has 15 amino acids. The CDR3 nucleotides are TGTGCCAGCAGCAAAGGGTCCGGGGTAAGGTATGGCTACACCTTC. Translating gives CASSKGSGVRYGYTF.

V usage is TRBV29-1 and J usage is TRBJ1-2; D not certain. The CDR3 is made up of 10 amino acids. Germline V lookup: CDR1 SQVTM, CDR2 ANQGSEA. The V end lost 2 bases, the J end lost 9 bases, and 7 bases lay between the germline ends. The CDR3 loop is CSVESPRYTF. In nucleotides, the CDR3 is TGCAGCGTTGAATCCCCGCGCTACACCTTC.

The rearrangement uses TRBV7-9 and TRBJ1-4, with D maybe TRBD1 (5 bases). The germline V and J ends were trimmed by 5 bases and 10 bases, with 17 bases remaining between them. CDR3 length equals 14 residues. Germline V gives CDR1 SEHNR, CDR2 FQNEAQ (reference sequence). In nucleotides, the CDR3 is TGTGCCAGCAGCGAGGACGGAGGTGGGGGAAAACTGTTTTTT. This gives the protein CASSEDGGGGKLFF.

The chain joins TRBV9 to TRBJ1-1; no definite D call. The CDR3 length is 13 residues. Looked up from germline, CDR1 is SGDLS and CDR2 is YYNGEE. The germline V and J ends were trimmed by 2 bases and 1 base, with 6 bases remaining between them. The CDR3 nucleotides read TGTGCCAGCAGCGTTGCTCAGAACACTGAAGCTTTCTTT. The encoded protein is CASSVAQNTEAFF.

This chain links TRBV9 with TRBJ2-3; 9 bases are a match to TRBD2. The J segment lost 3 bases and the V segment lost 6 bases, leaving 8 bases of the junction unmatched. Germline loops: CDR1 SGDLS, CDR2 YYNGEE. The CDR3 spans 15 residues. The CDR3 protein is CASTAGSGRTDTQYF. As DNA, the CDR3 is TGTGCCAGCACCGCCGGCAGCGGGAGGACAGATACGCAGTATTTT.

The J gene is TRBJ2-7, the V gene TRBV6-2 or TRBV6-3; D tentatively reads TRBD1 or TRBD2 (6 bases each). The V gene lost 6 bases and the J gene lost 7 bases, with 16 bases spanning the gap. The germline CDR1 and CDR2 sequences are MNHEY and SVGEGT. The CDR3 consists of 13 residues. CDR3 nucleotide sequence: TGTGCCAGCAGCTTCGGGGGCCCCATAGAGCAGTACTTC. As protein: CASSFGGPIEQYF.

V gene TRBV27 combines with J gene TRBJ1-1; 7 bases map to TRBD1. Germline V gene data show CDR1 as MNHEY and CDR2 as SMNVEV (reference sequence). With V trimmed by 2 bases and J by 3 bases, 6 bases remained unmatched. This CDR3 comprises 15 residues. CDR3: CASSLGRGPDTEAFF. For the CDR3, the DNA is TGTGCCAGCAGTTTAGGAAGGGGGCCGGACACTGAAGCTTTCTTT.

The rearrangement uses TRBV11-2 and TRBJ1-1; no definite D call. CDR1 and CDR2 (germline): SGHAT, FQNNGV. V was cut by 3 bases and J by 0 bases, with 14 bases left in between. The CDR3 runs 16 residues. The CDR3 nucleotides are TGTGCCAGCAGCTTGCTAGGGCAGATGATGAACACTGAAGCTTTCTTT. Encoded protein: CASSLLGQMMNTEAFF.

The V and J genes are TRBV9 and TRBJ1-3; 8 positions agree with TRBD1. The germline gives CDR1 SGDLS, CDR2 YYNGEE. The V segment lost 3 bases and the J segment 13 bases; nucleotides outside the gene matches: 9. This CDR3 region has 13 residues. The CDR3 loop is CASSEGPGDRIYF. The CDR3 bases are TGTGCCAGCAGCGAGGGCCCCGGGGACAGGATATATTTT.

CDR3 region: CASSLGLVDSPLHF. CDR3 DNA: TGTGCCAGCAGCCTGGGACTGGTGGATTCACCCCTCCACTTT. This sequence joins TRBV5-6 and TRBJ1-6; maybe TRBD1 (5 bases). V was clipped by 4 bases and J by 8 bases, with 13 bases between them. This CDR3 spans 14 amino acids. Per the germline V gene, CDR1 is SGHDT and CDR2 is YYEEEE.

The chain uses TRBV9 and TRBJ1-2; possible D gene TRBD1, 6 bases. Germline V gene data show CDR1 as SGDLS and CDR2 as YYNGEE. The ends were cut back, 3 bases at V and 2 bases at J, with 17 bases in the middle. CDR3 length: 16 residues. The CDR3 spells CASSGSGAGTNYGYTF. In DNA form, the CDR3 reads TGTGCCAGCAGCGGATCCGGGGCAGGGACAAACTATGGCTACACCTTC.

Here the CDR3 reads CSVEDPVGGDGYTF. As DNA, the CDR3 is TGCAGCGTTGAAGATCCGGTAGGGGGCGATGGCTACACCTTC. V is TRBV29-1 and J is TRBJ1-2; TRBD1 matches 7 bases. CDR1 and CDR2 (germline): SQVTM, ANQGSEA. Losses at the gene ends were 0 bases for V and 6 bases for J; bases not matched to a gene: 7. This CDR3 has 14 amino acids.

The CDR3 spells CASSPTTGAVGYTF. DNA for the CDR3: TGTGCCAGCAGCCCCACTACAGGGGCCGTCGGCTACACCTTC. J is TRBJ1-2 and V is TRBV3-1 (or the pseudogene TRBV3-2), with 7 bases identical to TRBD1. Trimming took 4 bases from V and 8 from J; bases not matched to a gene: 10. The CDR3 runs 14 residues. Germline V gives CDR1 LGHDT, CDR2 YNNKEL (reference sequence).

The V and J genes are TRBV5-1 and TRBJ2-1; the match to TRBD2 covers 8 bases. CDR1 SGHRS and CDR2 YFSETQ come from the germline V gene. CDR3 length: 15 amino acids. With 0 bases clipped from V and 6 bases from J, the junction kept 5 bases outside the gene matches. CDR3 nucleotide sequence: TGCGCCAGCAGCTTGGGAGCGGGGGTTTTCAATGAGCAGTTCTTC. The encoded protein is CASSLGAGVFNEQFF.

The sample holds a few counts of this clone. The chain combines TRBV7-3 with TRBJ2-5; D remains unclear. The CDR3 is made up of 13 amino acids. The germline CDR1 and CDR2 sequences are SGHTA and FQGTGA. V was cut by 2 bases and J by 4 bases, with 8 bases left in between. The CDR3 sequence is CASSLLWGETQYF. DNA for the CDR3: TGTGCCAGCAGCTTACTCTGGGGAGAGACCCAGTACTTC.

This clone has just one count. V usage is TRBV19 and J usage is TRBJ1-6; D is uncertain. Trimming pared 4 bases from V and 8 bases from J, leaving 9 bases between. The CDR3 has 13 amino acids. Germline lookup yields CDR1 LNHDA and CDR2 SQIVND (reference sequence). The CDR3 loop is CASSTRTYSPLHF. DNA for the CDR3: TGTGCCAGTAGTACCCGGACCTATTCACCCCTCCACTTT.

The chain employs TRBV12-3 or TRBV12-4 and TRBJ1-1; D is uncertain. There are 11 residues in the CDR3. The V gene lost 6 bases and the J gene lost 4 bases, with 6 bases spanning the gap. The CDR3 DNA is TGTGCCAGCAGGATTAGCACTGAAGCTTTCTTT. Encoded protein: CASRISTEAFF.

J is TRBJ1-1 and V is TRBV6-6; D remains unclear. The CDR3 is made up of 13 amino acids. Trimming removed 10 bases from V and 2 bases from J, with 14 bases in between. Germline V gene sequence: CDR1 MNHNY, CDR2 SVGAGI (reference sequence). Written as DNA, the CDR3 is TGTGCCAATATACCTGATAGCAACACTGAAGCTTTCTTT. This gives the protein CANIPDSNTEAFF.

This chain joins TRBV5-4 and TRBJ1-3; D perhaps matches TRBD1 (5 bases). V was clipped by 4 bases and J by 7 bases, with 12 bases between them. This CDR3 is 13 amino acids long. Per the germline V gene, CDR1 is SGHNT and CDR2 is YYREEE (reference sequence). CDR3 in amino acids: CASSGVGGNTIYF. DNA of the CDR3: TGTGCCAGCAGCGGCGTTGGGGGGAACACCATATATTTT. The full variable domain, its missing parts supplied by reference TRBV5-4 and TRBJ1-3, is ETGVTQSPTHLIKTRGQQVTLRCSSQSGHNTVSWYQQALGQGPQFIFQYYREEENGRGNFPPRFSGLQFPNYSSELNVNALELDDSALYLCASSGVGGNTIYFGEGSWLTVV.

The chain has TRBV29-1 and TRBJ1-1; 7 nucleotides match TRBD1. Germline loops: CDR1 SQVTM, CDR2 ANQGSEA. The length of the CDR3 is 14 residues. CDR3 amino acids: CSVEDRRGDTEAFF. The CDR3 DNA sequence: TGCAGTGTGGAGGACAGGAGGGGGGACACTGAAGCTTTCTTT.

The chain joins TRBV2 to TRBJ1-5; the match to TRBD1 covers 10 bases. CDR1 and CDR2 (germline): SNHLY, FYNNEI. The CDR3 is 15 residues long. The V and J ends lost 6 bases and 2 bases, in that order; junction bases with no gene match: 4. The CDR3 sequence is CASSGQGGGNQPQHF. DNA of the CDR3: TGTGCCAGCAGCGGACAGGGGGGCGGCAATCAGCCCCAGCATTTT.